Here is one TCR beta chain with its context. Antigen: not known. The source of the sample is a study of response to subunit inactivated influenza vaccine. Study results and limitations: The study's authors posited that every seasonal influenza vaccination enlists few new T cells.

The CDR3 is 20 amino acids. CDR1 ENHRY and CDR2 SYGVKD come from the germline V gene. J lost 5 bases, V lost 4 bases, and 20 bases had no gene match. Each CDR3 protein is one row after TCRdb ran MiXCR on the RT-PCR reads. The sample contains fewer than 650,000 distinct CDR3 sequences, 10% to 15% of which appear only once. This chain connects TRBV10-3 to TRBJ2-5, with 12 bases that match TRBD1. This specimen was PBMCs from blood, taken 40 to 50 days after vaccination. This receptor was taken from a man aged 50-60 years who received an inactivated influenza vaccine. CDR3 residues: CAISAHQSRDRGRGVETQYF. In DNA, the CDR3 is TGTGCCATCAGTGCCCACCAGTCCCGGGACAGGGGGCGAGGCGTGGAGACCCAGTACTTC.